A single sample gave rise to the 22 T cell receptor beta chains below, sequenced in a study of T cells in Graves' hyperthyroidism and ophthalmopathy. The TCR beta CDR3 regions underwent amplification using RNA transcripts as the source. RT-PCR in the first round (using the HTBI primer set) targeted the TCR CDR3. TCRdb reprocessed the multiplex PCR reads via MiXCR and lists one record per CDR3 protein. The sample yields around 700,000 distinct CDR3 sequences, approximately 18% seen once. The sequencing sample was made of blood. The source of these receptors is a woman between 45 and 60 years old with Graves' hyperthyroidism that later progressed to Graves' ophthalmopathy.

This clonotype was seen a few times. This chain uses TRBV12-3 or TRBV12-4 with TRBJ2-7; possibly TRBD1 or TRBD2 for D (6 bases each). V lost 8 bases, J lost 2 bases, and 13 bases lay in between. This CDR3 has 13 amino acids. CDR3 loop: CASWGRGTYEQYF. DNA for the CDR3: TGTGCCAGCTGGGGGCGGGGTACCTACGAGCAGTACTTC.

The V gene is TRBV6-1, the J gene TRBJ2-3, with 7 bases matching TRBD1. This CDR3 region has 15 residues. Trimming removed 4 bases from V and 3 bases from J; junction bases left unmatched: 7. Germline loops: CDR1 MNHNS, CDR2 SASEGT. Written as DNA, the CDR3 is TGTGCCAGCAGTGCGCAAGGGGGCGCGACAGATACGCAGTATTTT. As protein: CASSAQGGATDTQYF.

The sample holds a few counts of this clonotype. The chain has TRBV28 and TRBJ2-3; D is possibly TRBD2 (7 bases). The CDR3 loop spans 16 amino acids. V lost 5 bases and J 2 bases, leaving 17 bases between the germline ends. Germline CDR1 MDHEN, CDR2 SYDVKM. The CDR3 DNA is TGTGCCAGCAGTCTCTGGGGGGGGCAGGACACAGATACGCAGTATTTT. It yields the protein CASSLWGGQDTDTQYF.

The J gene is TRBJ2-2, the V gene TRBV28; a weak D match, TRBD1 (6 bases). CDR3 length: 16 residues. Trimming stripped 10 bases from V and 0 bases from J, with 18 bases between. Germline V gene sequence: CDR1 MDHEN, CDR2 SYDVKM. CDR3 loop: CATQTSDRTNTGELFF. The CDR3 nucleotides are TGTGCCACCCAAACCTCGGACAGAACGAACACCGGGGAGCTGTTTTTT.

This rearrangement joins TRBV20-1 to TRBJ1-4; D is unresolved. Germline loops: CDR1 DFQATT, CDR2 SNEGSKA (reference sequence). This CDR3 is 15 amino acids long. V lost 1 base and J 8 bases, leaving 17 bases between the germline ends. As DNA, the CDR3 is TGCAGTGCTAGAGGGCGGCGGGCGATGGAAGAAAAACTGTTTTTT. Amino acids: CSARGRRAMEEKLFF.

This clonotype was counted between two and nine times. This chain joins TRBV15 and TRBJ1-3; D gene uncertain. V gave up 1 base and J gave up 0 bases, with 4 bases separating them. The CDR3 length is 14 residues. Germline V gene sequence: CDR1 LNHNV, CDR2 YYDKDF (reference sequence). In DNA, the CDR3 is TGTGCCACCAGCAGAGTGAGCTCTGGAAACACCATATATTTT. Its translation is CATSRVSSGNTIYF. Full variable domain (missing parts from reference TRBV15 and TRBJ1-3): DAMVIQNPRYQVTQFGKPVTLSCSQTLNHNVMYWYQQKSSQAPKLLFHYYDKDFNNEADTPDNFQSRRPNTSFCFLDIRSPGLGDTAMYLCATSRVSSGNTIYFGEGSWLTVV.

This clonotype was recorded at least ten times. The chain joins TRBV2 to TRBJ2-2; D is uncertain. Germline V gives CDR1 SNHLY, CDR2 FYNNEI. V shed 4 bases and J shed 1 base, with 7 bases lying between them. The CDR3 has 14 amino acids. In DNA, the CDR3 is TGTGCCAGCAGTGGACTGGGGAACACCGGGGAGCTGTTTTTT. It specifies CASSGLGNTGELFF. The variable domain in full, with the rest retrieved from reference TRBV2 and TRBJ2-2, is EPEVTQTPSHQVTQMGQEVILRCVPISNHLYFYWYRQILGQKVEFLVSFYNNEISEKSEIFDDQFSVERPDGSNFTLKIRSTKLEDSAMYFCASSGLGNTGELFFGEGSRLTVL.

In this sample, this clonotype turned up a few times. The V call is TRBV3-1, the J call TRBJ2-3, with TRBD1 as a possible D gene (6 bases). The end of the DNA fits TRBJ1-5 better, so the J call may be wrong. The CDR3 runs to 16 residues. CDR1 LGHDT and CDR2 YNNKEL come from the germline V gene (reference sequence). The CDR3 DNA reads TGTGCCAGCAGCCTCCCGGGGGGGCTTGGGCCAGATACGCAGCATTTT. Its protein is CASSLPGGLGPDTQHF.

CDR3: CASSVASDSYEQYF. CDR3 sequence (DNA): TGTGCCAGCAGCGTAGCCTCAGATTCCTACGAGCAGTACTTC. The chain uses TRBV9 and TRBJ2-7; D is undetermined. The CDR3 contains 14 residues. CDR1 SGDLS and CDR2 YYNGEE come from the germline V gene. V gave up 0 bases and J gave up 1 base, with 8 bases separating them. The whole variable domain, remainder taken from reference TRBV9 and TRBJ2-7, is DSGVTQTPKHLITATGQRVTLRCSPRSGDLSVYWYQQSLDQGLQFLIQYYNGEERAKGNILERFSAQQFPDLHSELNLSSLELGDSALYFCASSVASDSYEQYFGPGTRLTVT.

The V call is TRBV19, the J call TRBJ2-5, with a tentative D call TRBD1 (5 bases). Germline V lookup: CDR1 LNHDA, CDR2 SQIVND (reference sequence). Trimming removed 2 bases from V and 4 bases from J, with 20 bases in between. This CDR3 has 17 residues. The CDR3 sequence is CASSIISLGQIGETQYF. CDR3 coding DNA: TGTGCCAGTAGTATAATCAGTTTGGGGCAGATCGGAGAGACCCAGTACTTC.

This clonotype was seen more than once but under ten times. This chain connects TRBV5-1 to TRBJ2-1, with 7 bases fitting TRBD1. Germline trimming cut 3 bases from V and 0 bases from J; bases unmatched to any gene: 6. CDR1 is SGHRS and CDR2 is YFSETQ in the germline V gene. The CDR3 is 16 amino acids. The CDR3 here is CASSWQGVSSYNEQFF. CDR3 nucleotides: TGCGCCAGCAGCTGGCAGGGGGTTAGCTCCTACAATGAGCAGTTCTTC. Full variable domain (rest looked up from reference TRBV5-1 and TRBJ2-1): KAGVTQTPRYLIKTRGQQVTLSCSPISGHRSVSWYQQTPGQGLQFLFEYFSETQRNKGNFPGRFSGRQFSNSRSEMNVSTLELGDSALYLCASSWQGVSSYNEQFFGPGTRLTVL.

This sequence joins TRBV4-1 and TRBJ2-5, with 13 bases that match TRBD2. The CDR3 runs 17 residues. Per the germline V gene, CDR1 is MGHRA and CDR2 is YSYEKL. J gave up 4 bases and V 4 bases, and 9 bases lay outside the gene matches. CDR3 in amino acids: CASSPGTSGVPVETQYF. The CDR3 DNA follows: TGCGCCAGCAGCCCGGGGACTAGCGGGGTCCCGGTAGAGACCCAGTACTTC.

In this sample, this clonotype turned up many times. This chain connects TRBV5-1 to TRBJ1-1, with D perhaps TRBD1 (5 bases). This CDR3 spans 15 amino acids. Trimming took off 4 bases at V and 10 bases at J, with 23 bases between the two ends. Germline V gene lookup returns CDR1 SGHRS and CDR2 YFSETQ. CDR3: CASSPSGPTLAVAFF. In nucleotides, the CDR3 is TGCGCCAGCAGCCCTTCGGGACCAACCCTGGCGGTAGCTTTCTTT.

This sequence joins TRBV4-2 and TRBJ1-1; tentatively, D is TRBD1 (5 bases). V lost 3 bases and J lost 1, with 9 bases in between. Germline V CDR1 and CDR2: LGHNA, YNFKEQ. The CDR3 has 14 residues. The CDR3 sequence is CASSHSDRNTEAFF. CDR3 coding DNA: TGTGCCAGCAGCCATTCCGACAGGAACACTGAAGCTTTCTTT.

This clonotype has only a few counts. Here the CDR3 DNA reads TGTGCCAGCAACCTTTTCCCGACAGGGGCTTTCGGGTTAGCCTATGGCTACACCTTC. As protein: CASNLFPTGAFGLAYGYTF. The V call is TRBV6-1, the J call TRBJ1-2, with 8 bases identical to TRBD1. Trimming took 7 bases from V and 4 from J; bases not matched to a gene: 23. The CDR3 sequence is 19 residues long. From germline, CDR1 is MNHNS and CDR2 SASEGT.

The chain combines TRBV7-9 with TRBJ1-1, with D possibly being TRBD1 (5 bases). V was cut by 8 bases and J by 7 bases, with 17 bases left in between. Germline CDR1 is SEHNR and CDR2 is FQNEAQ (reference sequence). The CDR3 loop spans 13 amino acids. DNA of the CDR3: TGTGCCAGCTTATTAGGGGAAAAGAGTGAAGCTTTCTTT. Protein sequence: CASLLGEKSEAFF.

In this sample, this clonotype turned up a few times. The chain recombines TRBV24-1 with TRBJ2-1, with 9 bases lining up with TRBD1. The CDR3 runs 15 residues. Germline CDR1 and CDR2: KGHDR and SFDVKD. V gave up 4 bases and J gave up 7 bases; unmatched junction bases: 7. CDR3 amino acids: CATSDPGQGWNEQFF. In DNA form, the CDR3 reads TGTGCCACCAGTGACCCAGGACAGGGGTGGAATGAGCAGTTCTTC.

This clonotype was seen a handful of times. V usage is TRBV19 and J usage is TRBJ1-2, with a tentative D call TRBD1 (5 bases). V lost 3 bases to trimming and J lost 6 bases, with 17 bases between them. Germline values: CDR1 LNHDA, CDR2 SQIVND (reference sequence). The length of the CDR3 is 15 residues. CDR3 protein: CASSMWQGDGDGYTF. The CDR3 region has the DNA TGTGCCAGTAGTATGTGGCAGGGAGATGGTGATGGCTACACCTTC.

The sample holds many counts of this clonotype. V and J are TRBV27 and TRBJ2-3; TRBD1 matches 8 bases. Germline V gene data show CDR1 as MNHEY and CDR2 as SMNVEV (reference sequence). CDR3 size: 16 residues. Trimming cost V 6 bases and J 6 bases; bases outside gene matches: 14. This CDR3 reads CASSQETGDPLDTQYF. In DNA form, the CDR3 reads TGTGCCAGCAGCCAAGAGACAGGGGACCCCCTCGATACGCAGTATTTT.

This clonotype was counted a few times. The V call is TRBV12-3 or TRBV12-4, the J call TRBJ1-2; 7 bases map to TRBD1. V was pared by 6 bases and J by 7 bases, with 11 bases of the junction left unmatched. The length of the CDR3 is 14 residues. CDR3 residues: CASSPSTGARGYTF. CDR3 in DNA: TGTGCCAGCAGCCCCAGTACAGGGGCGCGTGGCTACACCTTC.

CDR3 sequence (DNA): TGTGCCATCAGTGAGTCTCGGTCTTTGTCGGAGACCCAGTACTTC. This translates into CAISESRSLSETQYF. The chain employs TRBV10-3 and TRBJ2-5; no clear D. CDR3 length equals 15 residues. Germline assignment: CDR1 ENHRY and CDR2 SYGVKD. V lost 0 bases to trimming and J lost 5 bases, with 13 bases between them.

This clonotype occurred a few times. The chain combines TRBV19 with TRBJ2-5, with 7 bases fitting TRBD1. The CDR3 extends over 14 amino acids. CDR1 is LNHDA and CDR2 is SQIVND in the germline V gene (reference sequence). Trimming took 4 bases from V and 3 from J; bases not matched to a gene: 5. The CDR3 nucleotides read TGTGCCAGTAGTAGAAACAGGGGCGAAGAGACCCAGTACTTC. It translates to CASSRNRGEETQYF. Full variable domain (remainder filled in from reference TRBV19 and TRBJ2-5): DGGITQSPKYLFRKEGQNVTLSCEQNLNHDAMYWYRQDPGQGLRLIYYSQIVNDFQKGDIAEGYSVSREKKESFPLTVTSAQKNPTAFYLCASSRNRGEETQYFGPGTRLLVL.